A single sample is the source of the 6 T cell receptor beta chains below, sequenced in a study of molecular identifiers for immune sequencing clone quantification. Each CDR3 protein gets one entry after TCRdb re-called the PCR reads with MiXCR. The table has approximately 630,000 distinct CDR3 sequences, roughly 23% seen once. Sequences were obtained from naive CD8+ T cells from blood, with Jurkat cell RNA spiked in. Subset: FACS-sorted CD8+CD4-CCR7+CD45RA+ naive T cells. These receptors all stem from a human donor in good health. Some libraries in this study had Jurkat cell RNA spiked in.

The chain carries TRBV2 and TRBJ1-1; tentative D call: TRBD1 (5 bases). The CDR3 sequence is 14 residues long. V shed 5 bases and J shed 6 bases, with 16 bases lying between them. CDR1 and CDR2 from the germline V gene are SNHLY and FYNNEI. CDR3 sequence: CASSTPEGLAEAFF. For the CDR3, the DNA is TGTGCCAGCAGTACCCCGGAGGGGTTGGCTGAAGCTTTCTTT.

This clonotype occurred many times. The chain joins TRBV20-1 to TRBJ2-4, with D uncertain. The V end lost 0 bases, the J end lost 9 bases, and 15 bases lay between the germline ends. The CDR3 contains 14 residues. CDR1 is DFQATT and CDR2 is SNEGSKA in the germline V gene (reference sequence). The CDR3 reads CSARDPLTVGIQYF. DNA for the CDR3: TGCAGTGCTAGAGATCCCCTAACGGTCGGCATTCAGTACTTC.

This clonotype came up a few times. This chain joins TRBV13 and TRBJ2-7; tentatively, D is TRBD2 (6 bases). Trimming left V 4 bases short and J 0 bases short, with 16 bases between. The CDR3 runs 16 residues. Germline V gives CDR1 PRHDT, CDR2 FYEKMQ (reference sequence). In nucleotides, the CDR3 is TGTGCCAGCAGCTCTCCCCTTGGGGAGGACTCCTACGAGCAGTACTTC. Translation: CASSSPLGEDSYEQYF. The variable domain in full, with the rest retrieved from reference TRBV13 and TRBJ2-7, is AAGVIQSPRHLIKEKRETATLKCYPIPRHDTVYWYQQGPGQDPQFLISFYEKMQSDKGSIPDRFSAQQFSDYHSELNMSSLELGDSALYFCASSSPLGEDSYEQYFGPGTRLTVT.

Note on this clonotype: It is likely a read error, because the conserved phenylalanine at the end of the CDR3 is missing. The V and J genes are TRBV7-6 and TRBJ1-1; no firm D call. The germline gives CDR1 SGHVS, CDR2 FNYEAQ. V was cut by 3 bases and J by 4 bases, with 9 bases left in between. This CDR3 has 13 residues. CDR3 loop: CASSFEGGTEAFI. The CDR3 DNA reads TGTGCCAGCAGCTTCGAGGGAGGCACTGAAGCTTTCATT.

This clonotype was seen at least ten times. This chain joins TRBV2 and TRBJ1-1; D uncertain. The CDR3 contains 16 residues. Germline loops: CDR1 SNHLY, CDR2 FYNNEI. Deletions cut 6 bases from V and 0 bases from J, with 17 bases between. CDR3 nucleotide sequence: TGTGCCAGCAGCTATGATACCGAGAGGATGAACACTGAAGCTTTCTTT. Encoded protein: CASSYDTERMNTEAFF.

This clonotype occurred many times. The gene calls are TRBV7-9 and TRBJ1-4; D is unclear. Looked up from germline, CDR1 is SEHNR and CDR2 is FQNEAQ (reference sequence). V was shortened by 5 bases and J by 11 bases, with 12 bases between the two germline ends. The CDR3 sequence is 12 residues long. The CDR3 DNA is TGTGCCAGCAGCATCGGAGATGGTAAACTGTTTTTT. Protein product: CASSIGDGKLFF.